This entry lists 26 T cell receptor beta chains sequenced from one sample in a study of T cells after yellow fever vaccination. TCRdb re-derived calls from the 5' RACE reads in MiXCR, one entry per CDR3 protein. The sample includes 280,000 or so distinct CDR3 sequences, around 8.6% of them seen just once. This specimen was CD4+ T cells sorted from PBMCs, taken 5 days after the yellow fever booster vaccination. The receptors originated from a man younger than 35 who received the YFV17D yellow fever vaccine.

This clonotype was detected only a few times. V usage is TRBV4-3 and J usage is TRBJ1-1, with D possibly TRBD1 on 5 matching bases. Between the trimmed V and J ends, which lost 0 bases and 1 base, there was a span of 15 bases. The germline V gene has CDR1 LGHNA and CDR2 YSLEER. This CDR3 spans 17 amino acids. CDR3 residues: CASSQETAGRGNTEAFF. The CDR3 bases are TGCGCCAGCAGCCAAGAAACGGCGGGGCGAGGGAACACTGAAGCTTTCTTT.

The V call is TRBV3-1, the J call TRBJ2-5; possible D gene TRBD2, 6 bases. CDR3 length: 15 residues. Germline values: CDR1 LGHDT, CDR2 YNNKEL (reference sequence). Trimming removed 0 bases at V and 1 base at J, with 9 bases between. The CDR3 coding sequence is TGTGCCAGCAGCCAAGATAGCGGCTCCCAAGAGACCCAGTACTTC. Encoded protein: CASSQDSGSQETQYF.

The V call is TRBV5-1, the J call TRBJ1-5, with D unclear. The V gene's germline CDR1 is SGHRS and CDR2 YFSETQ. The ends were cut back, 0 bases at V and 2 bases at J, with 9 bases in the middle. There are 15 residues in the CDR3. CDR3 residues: CASSLEPGGNQPQHF. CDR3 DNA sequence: TGCGCCAGCAGCTTGGAGCCTGGGGGCAATCAGCCCCAGCATTTT.

The CDR3 loop reads CASSPYLGGENGYTF. The CDR3 coding sequence is TGTGCCAGCTCACCCTACTTGGGGGGAGAGAATGGCTACACCTTC. The gene calls are TRBV18 and TRBJ1-2; tentative D call: TRBD1 (5 bases). In germline, CDR1 is KGHSH, CDR2 LQKENI. V lost 3 bases and J 6 bases, leaving 17 bases between the germline ends. The CDR3 contains 15 residues.

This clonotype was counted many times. The CDR3 DNA reads as TGTGCCAGCAGGCGGGGGGGCCCCTACGAGCAGTACTTC. It specifies CASRRGGPYEQYF. The chain joins TRBV12-3 or TRBV12-4 to TRBJ2-7; 9 bases agree with TRBD2. The V and J ends lost 6 bases and 2 bases, in that order; junction bases with no gene match: 2. CDR3 length equals 13 residues.

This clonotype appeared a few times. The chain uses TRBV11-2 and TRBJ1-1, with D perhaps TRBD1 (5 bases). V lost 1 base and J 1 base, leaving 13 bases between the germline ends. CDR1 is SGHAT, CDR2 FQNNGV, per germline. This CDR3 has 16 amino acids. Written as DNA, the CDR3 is TGTGCCAGCAGCTTAGTCTTTGGGCAGGGGAACACTGAAGCTTTCTTT. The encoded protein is CASSLVFGQGNTEAFF.

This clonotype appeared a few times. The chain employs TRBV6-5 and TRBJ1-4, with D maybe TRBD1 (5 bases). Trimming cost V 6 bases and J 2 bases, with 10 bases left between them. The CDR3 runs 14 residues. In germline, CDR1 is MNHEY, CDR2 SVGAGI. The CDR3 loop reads CASSLGLTNEKLFF. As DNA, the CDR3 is TGTGCCAGCAGCCTGGGGCTGACTAATGAAAAACTGTTTTTT.

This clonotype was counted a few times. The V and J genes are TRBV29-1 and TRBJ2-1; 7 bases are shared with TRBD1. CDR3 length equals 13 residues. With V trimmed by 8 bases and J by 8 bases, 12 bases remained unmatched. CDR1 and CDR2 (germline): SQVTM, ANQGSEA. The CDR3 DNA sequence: TGCAGCTATCAGGGACAGTCGTTCGATGAGCAGTTCTTC. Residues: CSYQGQSFDEQFF.

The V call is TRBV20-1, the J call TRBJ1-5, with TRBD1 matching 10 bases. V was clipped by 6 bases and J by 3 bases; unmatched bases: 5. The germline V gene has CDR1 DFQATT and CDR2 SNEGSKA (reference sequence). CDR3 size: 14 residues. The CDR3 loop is CSASGTGVNQPQHF. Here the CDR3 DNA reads TGCAGTGCATCCGGGACAGGGGTCAATCAGCCCCAGCATTTT.

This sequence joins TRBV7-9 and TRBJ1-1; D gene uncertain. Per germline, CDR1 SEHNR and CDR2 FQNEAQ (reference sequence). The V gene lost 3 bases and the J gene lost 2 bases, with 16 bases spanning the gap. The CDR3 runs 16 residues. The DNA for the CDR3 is TGTGCCAGCAGCTTCTTTCCTCAGGCCTACAACACTGAAGCTTTCTTT. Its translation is CASSFFPQAYNTEAFF.

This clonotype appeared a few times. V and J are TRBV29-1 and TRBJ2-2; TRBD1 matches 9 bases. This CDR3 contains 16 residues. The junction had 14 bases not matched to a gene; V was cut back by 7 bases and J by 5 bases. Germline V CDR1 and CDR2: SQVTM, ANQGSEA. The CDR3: CSAEDTGGGRTGELFF. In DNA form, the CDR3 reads TGCAGCGCCGAAGACACAGGGGGCGGCAGGACCGGGGAGCTGTTTTTT.

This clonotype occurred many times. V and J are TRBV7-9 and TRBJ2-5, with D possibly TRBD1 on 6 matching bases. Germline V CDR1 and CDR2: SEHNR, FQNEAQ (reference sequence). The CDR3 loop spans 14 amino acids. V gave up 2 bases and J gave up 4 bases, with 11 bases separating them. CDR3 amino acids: CASSLLGRGETQYF. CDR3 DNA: TGTGCCAGCAGCTTACTTGGCAGGGGAGAGACCCAGTACTTC.

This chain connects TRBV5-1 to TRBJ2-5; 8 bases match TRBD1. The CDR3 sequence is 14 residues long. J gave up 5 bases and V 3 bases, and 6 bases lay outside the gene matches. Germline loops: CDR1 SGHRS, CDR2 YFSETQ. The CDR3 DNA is TGCGCCAGCAGCTCGACAGGGGCCCCTGAGACCCAGTACTTC. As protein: CASSSTGAPETQYF.

As DNA, the CDR3 is TGTGCCAGCAGCCCCCCATGGGGGGCTGAAGCTTTCTTT. Translation: CASSPPWGAEAFF. The chain uses TRBV5-5 and TRBJ1-1, with a tentative D call TRBD1 (5 bases). There are 13 residues in the CDR3. V shed 4 bases and J shed 6 bases, with 13 bases lying between them. Germline V gene data show CDR1 as SGHKS and CDR2 as YYEKEE (reference sequence).

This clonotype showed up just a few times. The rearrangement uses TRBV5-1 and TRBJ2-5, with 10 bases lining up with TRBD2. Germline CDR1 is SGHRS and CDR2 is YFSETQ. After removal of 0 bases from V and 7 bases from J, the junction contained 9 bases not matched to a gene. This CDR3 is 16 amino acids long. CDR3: CASSLGTSGGIGTQYF. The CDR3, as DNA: TGCGCCAGCAGCTTGGGGACTAGCGGCGGGATCGGGACCCAGTACTTC. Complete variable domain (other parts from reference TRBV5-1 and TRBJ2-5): KAGVTQTPRYLIKTRGQQVTLSCSPISGHRSVSWYQQTPGQGLQFLFEYFSETQRNKGNFPGRFSGRQFSNSRSEMNVSTLELGDSALYLCASSLGTSGGIGTQYFGPGTRLLVL.

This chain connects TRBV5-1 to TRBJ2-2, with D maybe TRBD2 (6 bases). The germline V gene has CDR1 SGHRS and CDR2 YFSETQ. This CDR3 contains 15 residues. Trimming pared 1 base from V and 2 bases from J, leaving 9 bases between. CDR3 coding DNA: TGCGCCAGCAGCTTGAACGGGGGAAACACCGGGGAGCTGTTTTTT. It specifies CASSLNGGNTGELFF.

CDR3 sequence (DNA): TGTGCCAGCAGTTTAGAGGGGGCCCCATCTTCCTACGAGCAGTACGTC. This translates into CASSLEGAPSSYEQYV. The chain has TRBV12-3 or TRBV12-4 and TRBJ2-7; 7 nucleotides agree with TRBD1. The trim removed 1 base at V and 1 base at J, leaving 7 bases unmatched. The CDR3 is 16 residues long.

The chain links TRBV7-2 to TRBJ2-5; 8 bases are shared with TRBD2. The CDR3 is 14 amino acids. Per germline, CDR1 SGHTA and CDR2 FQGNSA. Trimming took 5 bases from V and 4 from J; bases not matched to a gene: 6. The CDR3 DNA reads TGTGCCAGCAGCCCGGGACTAGGGGGAGAGACCCAGTACTTC. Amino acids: CASSPGLGGETQYF.

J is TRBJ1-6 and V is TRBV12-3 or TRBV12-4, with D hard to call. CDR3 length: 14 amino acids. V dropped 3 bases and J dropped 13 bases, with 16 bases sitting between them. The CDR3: CASSFTGSGRPLHF. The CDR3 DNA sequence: TGTGCCAGCAGTTTTACCGGTTCAGGCCGCCCCCTCCACTTT.

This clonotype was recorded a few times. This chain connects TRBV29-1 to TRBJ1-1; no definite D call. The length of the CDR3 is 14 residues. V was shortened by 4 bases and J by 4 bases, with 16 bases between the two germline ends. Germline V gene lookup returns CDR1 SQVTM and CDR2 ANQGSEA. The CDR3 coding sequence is TGCAGCGTTGCTCTCTTGACTTTGACCACTGAAGCTTTCTTT. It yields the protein CSVALLTLTTEAFF.

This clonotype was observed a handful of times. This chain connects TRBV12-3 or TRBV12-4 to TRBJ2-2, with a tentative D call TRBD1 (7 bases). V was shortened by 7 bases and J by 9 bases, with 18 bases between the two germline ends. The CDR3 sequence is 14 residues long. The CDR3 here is CASITGQEGRELFF. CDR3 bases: TGTGCCAGCATTACCGGACAGGAGGGCCGGGAGCTGTTTTTT.

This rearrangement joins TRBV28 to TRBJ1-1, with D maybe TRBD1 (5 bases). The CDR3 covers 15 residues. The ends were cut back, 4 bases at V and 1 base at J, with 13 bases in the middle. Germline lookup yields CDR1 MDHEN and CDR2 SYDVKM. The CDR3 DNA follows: TGTGCCAGCAGTTCTGCAGGGTCGGGGAACACTGAAGCTTTCTTT. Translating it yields CASSSAGSGNTEAFF.

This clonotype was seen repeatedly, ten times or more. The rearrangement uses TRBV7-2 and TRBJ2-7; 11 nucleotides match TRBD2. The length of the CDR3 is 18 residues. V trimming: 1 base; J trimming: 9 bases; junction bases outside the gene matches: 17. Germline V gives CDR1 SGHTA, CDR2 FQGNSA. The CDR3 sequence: CASSLVLGIGSGGAAQYF. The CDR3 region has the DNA TGTGCCAGCAGCTTAGTTCTCGGGATTGGTAGCGGGGGGGCCGCGCAGTACTTC.

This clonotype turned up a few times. The chain's CDR3 is CASDGGTEAFF. In DNA form, the CDR3 reads TGTGCCAGCGACGGAGGGACTGAAGCTTTCTTT. The chain is built from TRBV6-2 or TRBV6-3 and TRBJ1-1; D gene ambiguous. CDR1 is MNHEY and CDR2 is SVGEGT in the germline V gene. The CDR3 contains 11 residues. V lost 8 bases to trimming and J lost 5 bases, with 9 bases between them.

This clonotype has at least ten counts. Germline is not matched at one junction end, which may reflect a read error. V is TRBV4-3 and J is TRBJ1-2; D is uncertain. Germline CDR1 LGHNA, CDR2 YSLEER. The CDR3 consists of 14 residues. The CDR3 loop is CASSQDRGNYGYTF. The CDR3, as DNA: TGTGCCAGCAGCCAAGACCGGGGTAACTATGGCTACACCTTC.

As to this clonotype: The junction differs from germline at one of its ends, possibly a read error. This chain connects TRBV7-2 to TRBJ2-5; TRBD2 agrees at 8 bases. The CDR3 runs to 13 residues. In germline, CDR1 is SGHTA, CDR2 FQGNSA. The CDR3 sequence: CASTSGGGETEYF. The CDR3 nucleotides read TGTGCCAGCACCTCGGGAGGGGGGGAGACCGAGTACTTC.